This T cell receptor beta chain was sequenced during a study of T cell repertoires in cytomegalovirus infection. The overall study: It was the public TCR beta signatures that indicated both CMV infection and matching HLA type.

TCRdb processed the reads anew with MiXCR; each CDR3 protein has one entry. This sample yields 200,000 to 250,000 distinct CDR3 sequences, of which about 23% are seen a single time; 15% to 20% belongs to the top ten. Sequenced material: CD8+ T cells from PBMCs. The clonotype was recovered from a human donor in good health (CMV status not recorded). Some clones in this sample may be carry-over from other donors' samples.

The CDR3 sequence is CASSTTVTEAFF. Here the CDR3 DNA reads TGTGCCAGCAGTACTACGGTCACTGAAGCTTTCTTT. The rearrangement uses TRBV28 and TRBJ1-1; D remains unclear. Trimming pared 5 bases from V and 4 bases from J, leaving 8 bases between. The V gene's germline CDR1 is MDHEN and CDR2 SYDVKM. The CDR3 has 12 residues.